This T cell receptor beta chain was captured by sequencing in a study of T cell changes during pregnancy in multiple sclerosis. This table comes from immunoSEQ multiplex PCR, and its TCRdb copy is limited to in-frame clones, with some not included. The data show roughly 35,000 clones, 90% seen once. CDR1 and CDR2 (germline): LNHDA, SQIVND (reference sequence). The ends lost 3 bases at V and 3 bases at J; junction bases unmatched: 7. This CDR3 is built from 17 residues. The chain couples TRBV19 to TRBJ2-1; 11 bases are a match to TRBD2. This sequence was found in a female donor with multiple sclerosis, enrolled in a pregnancy study. Source: CD8+ T cells from peripheral blood mononuclear cells, taken before pregnancy. The CDR3 protein is CASSIAFGTSGYNEQFF. In DNA, the CDR3 is TGTGCCAGTAGTATTGCGTTTGGGACTAGCGGCTACAATGAGCAGTTCTTC.